The 24 T cell receptor beta chains given below trace back to one sample, sequenced in a study of T cell responses to AZD1222 COVID-19 vaccine. Data came from immunoSEQ multiplex PCR; TCRdb stores just in-frame clones and leaves some out. The sample carries under 80,000 clones, 70% to 80% recorded once. The sequenced sample was peripheral blood, obtained on day 0 of MenACWY control vaccination. The receptors stem from an adult in good health.

In its sample, this clone was seen a few times. The V gene is TRBV6-2 or TRBV6-3, the J gene TRBJ2-2; 8 bases fit TRBD1. The junction had 14 bases not matched to a gene; V was cut back by 5 bases and J by 0 bases. The CDR3 contains 19 residues. Germline lookup yields CDR1 MNHEY and CDR2 SVGEGT. Here the CDR3 DNA reads TGTGCCAGCAGTAAAGGACAGGGTCTTGGTATAGCGAACACCGGGGAGCTGTTTTTT. It codes for CASSKGQGLGIANTGELFF.

The gene calls are TRBV5-6 and TRBJ1-5, with 8 positions matching TRBD1. V dropped 0 bases and J dropped 12; count of bases not matched to a gene: 14. The CDR3 loop spans 16 amino acids. Per germline, CDR1 SGHDT and CDR2 YYEEEE. The CDR3 nucleotides are TGTGCCAGCAGCTTGGTATCGTGGCAGGGGGCGCGGATCCAGCATTTT. The encoded protein is CASSLVSWQGARIQHF.

CDR3 nucleotides: TGTGCCAGTAGTATTGCGGGTCAGGTCCTCTGGCAGCCCCAGCATTTT. It yields the protein CASSIAGQVLWQPQHF. The chain carries TRBV19 and TRBJ1-5; D gene ambiguous. The CDR3 sequence is 16 residues long. Germline V gene sequence: CDR1 LNHDA, CDR2 SQIVND (reference sequence). The V and J ends lost 3 bases and 7 bases respectively, with 19 bases between them.

The rearrangement uses TRBV7-9 and TRBJ2-3; 11 positions match TRBD2. V trimming: 4 bases; J trimming: 6 bases; junction bases outside the gene matches: 9. Germline assignment: CDR1 SEHNR and CDR2 FQNEAQ (reference sequence). The CDR3 consists of 16 residues. For the CDR3, the DNA is TGTGCCAGCAGCTCCGTCGCACTAGCGGGGGAGGATACGCAGTATTTT. It is translated as CASSSVALAGEDTQYF.

This chain connects TRBV7-2 to TRBJ2-1; 7 bases line up with TRBD2. This CDR3 has 13 amino acids. Germline CDR1 SGHTA, CDR2 FQGNSA. Trimming cost V 1 base and J 6 bases; bases outside gene matches: 0. The CDR3 DNA reads TGTGCCAGCAGCTTAGGACTAGCCAATGAGCAGTTCTTC. Translated: CASSLGLANEQFF. The complete variable domain, with remaining parts taken from reference TRBV7-2 and TRBJ2-1, reads GAGVSQSPSNKVTEKGKDVELRCDPISGHTALYWYRQSLGQGLEFLIYFQGNSAPDKSGLPSDRFSAERTGGSVSTLTIQRTQQEDSAVYLCASSLGLANEQFFGPGTRLTVL.

V and J are TRBV5-1 and TRBJ1-1, with a tentative D call TRBD1 (6 bases). The CDR3 spans 14 residues. Germline V lookup: CDR1 SGHRS, CDR2 YFSETQ. V was cut by 6 bases and J by 1 base, with 13 bases left in between. The CDR3 is CASTTSGANTEAFF. DNA of the CDR3: TGCGCCAGCACCACCTCGGGGGCGAACACTGAAGCTTTCTTT.

The chain combines TRBV7-2 with TRBJ1-2; possibly TRBD1 for D (6 bases). Germline CDR1 is SGHTA and CDR2 is FQGNSA. Trimming stripped 3 bases from V and 8 bases from J, with 13 bases between. The CDR3 covers 13 residues. CDR3 amino acids: CASSFGGAGGYTF. In DNA, the CDR3 is TGTGCCAGCAGCTTCGGGGGGGCGGGAGGCTACACCTTC.

The chain employs TRBV9 and TRBJ2-1; D could derive from TRBD1 or TRBD2 (6 bases each). Germline values: CDR1 SGDLS, CDR2 YYNGEE. V lost 0 bases to trimming and J lost 10 bases, with 17 bases between them. The length of the CDR3 is 15 residues. The CDR3 DNA reads as TGTGCCAGCAGCGTAGGATGGGGGGCCGAGGTGGAGCAGTTCTTC. This translates into CASSVGWGAEVEQFF.

J is TRBJ2-1 and V is TRBV4-3; D perhaps matches TRBD2 (6 bases). Looked up from germline, CDR1 is LGHNA and CDR2 is YSLEER. V lost 5 bases to trimming and J lost 10 bases, with 15 bases between them. The length of the CDR3 is 13 residues. CDR3 region: CASSFKTEGEQFF. CDR3 DNA sequence: TGCGCCAGCAGCTTTAAGACGGAGGGGGAGCAGTTCTTC.

The rearrangement uses TRBV5-1 and TRBJ2-2, with TRBD2 matching over 9 bases. CDR3 length: 18 residues. The germline V gene encodes CDR1 SGHRS and CDR2 YFSETQ. J gave up 5 bases and V 0 bases, and 11 bases lay outside the gene matches. The CDR3: CASSLALRREGRTGELFF. DNA of the CDR3: TGCGCCAGCAGCTTGGCCTTGAGGCGGGAGGGTCGGACCGGGGAGCTGTTTTTT.

The chain is built from TRBV7-2 and TRBJ2-5, with 7 nucleotides matching TRBD2. Germline CDR1 and CDR2: SGHTA and FQGNSA. V lost 4 bases to trimming and J lost 4 bases; unmatched junction nucleotides: 9. The CDR3 has 15 amino acids. The DNA of the CDR3 is TGTGCCAGCAGCTCTTCATCAGGGAGGGGAGAGACCCAGTACTTC. Its protein product is CASSSSSGRGETQYF.

This chain connects TRBV19 to TRBJ2-5; 8 bases line up with TRBD2. The CDR3 has 15 amino acids. Trimming took 1 base from V and 0 from J; bases not matched to a gene: 1. Germline V CDR1 and CDR2: LNHDA, SQIVND (reference sequence). The CDR3 region has the DNA TGTGCCAGTAGTATAGGAGCGGGGGACCAAGAGACCCAGTACTTC. This encodes CASSIGAGDQETQYF.

The rearrangement links TRBV9 to TRBJ2-1, with D possibly being TRBD2 (5 bases). Trimming removed 4 bases at V and 1 base at J, with 12 bases between. This CDR3 is built from 15 residues. Germline V CDR1 and CDR2: SGDLS, YYNGEE. The CDR3 is CASSPEGQSYNEQFF. The CDR3 DNA is TGTGCCAGCAGCCCAGAGGGCCAGTCCTACAATGAGCAGTTCTTC.

J is TRBJ2-3 and V is TRBV29-1; a weak D match, TRBD2 (5 bases). V lost 6 bases, J lost 7 bases, and 17 bases lay in between. This CDR3 has 13 amino acids. Germline V gene sequence: CDR1 SQVTM, CDR2 ANQGSEA. Written as DNA, the CDR3 is TGCAGCGTGAGCCTGGACTCGCTGCATACGCAGTATTTT. Translation: CSVSLDSLHTQYF.

V and J are TRBV30 and TRBJ1-3; D not resolved. In germline, CDR1 is GTSNPN, CDR2 SVGIG (reference sequence). V gave up 1 base and J gave up 2 bases, with 12 bases separating them. This CDR3 has 15 amino acids. The chain's CDR3 is CAWSGPGNPGNTIYF. The CDR3 bases are TGTGCCTGGAGTGGCCCCGGGAATCCTGGAAACACCATATATTTT.

The chain joins TRBV19 to TRBJ2-3; D tentatively reads TRBD1 or TRBD2 (5 bases each). V was cut by 1 base and J by 3 bases, with 11 bases left in between. CDR3 length: 15 amino acids. Germline V gene lookup returns CDR1 LNHDA and CDR2 SQIVND (reference sequence). CDR3 amino acids: CASSIGGARTDTQYF. DNA of the CDR3: TGTGCCAGTAGTATAGGAGGGGCGCGTACAGATACGCAGTATTTT.

V is TRBV6-5 and J is TRBJ1-1; no firm D call. Germline CDR1 MNHEY, CDR2 SVGAGI. Trimming cost V 7 bases and J 1 base, with 16 bases left between them. This CDR3 is 15 amino acids long. CDR3 nucleotides: TGTGCCAGCACTCAAACTGCCGGGTGGAACACTGAAGCTTTCTTT. Its protein is CASTQTAGWNTEAFF.

The chain employs TRBV3-1 (or the pseudogene TRBV3-2) and TRBJ2-6; D gene ambiguous. CDR3 length: 16 residues. V lost 4 bases and J lost 3, with 13 bases in between. From germline, CDR1 is LGHDT and CDR2 YNNKEL (reference sequence). CDR3 loop: CASSRAGVGGANVLTF. DNA for the CDR3: TGTGCCAGCAGCCGGGCAGGCGTGGGTGGGGCCAACGTCCTGACTTTC.

V usage is TRBV7-2 and J usage is TRBJ2-3; no firm D call. V was trimmed by 1 base and J by 3 bases, leaving 8 bases between them. This CDR3 contains 14 residues. CDR1 is SGHTA, CDR2 FQGNSA, per germline. DNA of the CDR3: TGTGCCAGCAGCTTAGTGGGTCGGACAGATACGCAGTATTTT. Translated, it gives CASSLVGRTDTQYF.

This clone occurred once. V is TRBV18 and J is TRBJ1-1, with D tentatively TRBD1 (5 bases). The CDR3 length is 12 residues. Germline V lookup: CDR1 KGHSH, CDR2 LQKENI. V was clipped by 5 bases and J by 1 base, with 5 bases between them. The chain's CDR3 is CASSGANTEAFF. For the CDR3, the DNA is TGTGCCAGCTCAGGGGCGAACACTGAAGCTTTCTTT.

The V call is TRBV29-1, the J call TRBJ1-1, with D possibly being TRBD1 (6 bases). Germline assignment: CDR1 SQVTM and CDR2 ANQGSEA. The length of the CDR3 is 12 residues. Trimming left V 2 bases short and J 5 bases short, with 9 bases between. This chain's CDR3 is CSVEQGGTEAFF. The CDR3 DNA reads as TGCAGCGTTGAACAAGGGGGTACTGAAGCTTTCTTT.

The chain carries TRBV19 and TRBJ1-4; D gene uncertain. CDR1 and CDR2 (germline): LNHDA, SQIVND (reference sequence). The ends were cut back, 7 bases at V and 7 bases at J, with 16 bases in the middle. The CDR3 extends over 14 amino acids. The CDR3 sequence is CASTERMGGEKLFF. The CDR3 DNA reads as TGTGCCAGTACCGAAAGGATGGGTGGTGAAAAACTGTTTTTT.

The chain joins TRBV3-1 (or the pseudogene TRBV3-2) to TRBJ1-2; D perhaps matches TRBD1 (6 bases). CDR3 size: 15 residues. Germline CDR1 and CDR2: LGHDT and YNNKEL (reference sequence). The V end was cut by 0 bases, the J end by 4 bases, with 12 bases between. CDR3: CASSQDPTGSYGYTF. CDR3 nucleotide sequence: TGTGCCAGCAGCCAAGACCCGACAGGAAGCTATGGCTACACCTTC.

This chain connects TRBV15 to TRBJ2-2, with 8 bases fitting TRBD1. CDR1 is LNHNV, CDR2 YYDKDF, per germline (reference sequence). This CDR3 has 16 residues. J lost 2 bases, V lost 0 bases, and 2 bases had no gene match. The CDR3 is CATSREQGENTGELFF. In DNA form, the CDR3 reads TGTGCCACCAGCAGAGAACAGGGGGAAAACACCGGGGAGCTGTTTTTT.